This TCR beta chain originates from a study of regulatory T cells in long-lasting Graves disease. Through Arm-PCR of CDR3 regions and iRepertoire HTBI primers, TCR beta libraries were built. MiXCR, applied by TCRdb to the multiplex PCR reads, yields one record per CDR3 protein. This sample has some 350,000 distinct CDR3 sequences; about 16% occur once, and the top ten carry roughly 21%. The CDR3 has 17 residues. Germline CDR1 and CDR2: KGHDR and SFDVKD. V shed 3 bases, J shed 5 bases, and the junction held 9 bases outside the gene matches. Time point: newly diagnosed GD, antithyroid drugs for less than 3 months. Generation of the TCR library employed RNA extracted from PBMCs. These data were likewise used in another study, on T cells in Graves' hyperthyroidism and ophthalmopathy.

Material: peripheral blood mononuclear cells (PBMCs), obtained at new diagnosis, from a patient treated with antithyroid drugs. The genes are TRBV24-1 and TRBJ2-5; 12 positions agree with TRBD1. The sequence came from a woman aged 18-35 years with Graves disease. CDR3 in DNA: TGTGCCACCAGTGATCCTGGCGGGACAGGGGGCGCGGAGACCCAGTACTTC. As protein: CATSDPGGTGGAETQYF.